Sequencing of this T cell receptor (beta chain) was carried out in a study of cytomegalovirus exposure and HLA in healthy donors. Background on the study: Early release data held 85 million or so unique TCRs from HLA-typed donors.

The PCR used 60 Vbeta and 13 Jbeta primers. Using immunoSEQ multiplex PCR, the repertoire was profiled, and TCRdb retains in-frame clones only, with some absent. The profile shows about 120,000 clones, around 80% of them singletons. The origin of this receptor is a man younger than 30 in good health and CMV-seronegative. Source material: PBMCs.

The CDR3 bases are TGTGCCAGCAGCGACCGGGACAGTACTAATAGCAATCAGCCCCAGCATTTT. It translates to CASSDRDSTNSNQPQHF. V is TRBV7-9 and J is TRBJ1-5, with 7 bases that match TRBD1. CDR1 SEHNR and CDR2 FQNEAQ come from the germline V gene (reference sequence). Trimming took 5 bases from V and 0 from J; bases not matched to a gene: 10. The CDR3 covers 17 residues.